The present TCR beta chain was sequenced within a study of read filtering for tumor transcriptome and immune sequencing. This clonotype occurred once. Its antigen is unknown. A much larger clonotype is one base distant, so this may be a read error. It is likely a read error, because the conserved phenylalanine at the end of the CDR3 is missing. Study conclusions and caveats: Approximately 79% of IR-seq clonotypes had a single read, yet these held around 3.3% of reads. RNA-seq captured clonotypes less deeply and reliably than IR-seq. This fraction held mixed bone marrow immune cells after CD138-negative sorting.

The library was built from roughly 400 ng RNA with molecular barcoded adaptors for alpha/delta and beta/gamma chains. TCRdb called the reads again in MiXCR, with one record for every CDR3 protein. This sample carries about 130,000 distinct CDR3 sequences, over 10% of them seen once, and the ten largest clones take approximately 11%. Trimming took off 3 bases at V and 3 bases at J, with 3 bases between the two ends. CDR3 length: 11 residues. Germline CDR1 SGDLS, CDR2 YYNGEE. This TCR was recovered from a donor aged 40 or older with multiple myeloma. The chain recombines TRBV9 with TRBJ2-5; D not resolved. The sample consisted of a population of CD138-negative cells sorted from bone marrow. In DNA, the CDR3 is TGTGCCAGCAGCGCAGAAGAGACCCAGTACCTC. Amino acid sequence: CASSAEETQYL.